This TCR beta chain came from a study of T-cell reconstitution after alpha-beta-depleted transplantation in children. In its sample, this clonotype was seen many times. Its antigen remains unidentified. The CDR3 covers 14 residues. Trimming removed 6 bases from V and 1 base from J, with 11 bases in between. Points from the study as a whole: T-cell counts and diversity were attributed mostly to newly produced T cells one year after transplant. As was reported, about two months after transplant, alpha-beta T cells came from several hundred expanded graft clones.

Unique molecular identifiers were incorporated into the prepared TCRbeta library. Each CDR3 protein is one row after TCRdb ran MiXCR on the PCR reads. This repertoire shows more than 85,000 distinct CDR3 sequences, around 7.8% found once; its top ten account for approximately 16%. This sequence originates from a boy aged 2 to 10 with acute lymphoblastic leukemia, due to receive a stem cell transplant. V gene TRBV12-3 or TRBV12-4 combines with J gene TRBJ2-3; D is unclear. Sequenced here: PBMCs, sampled before TCRalphabeta/CD19-depleted stem cell transplant. In DNA, the CDR3 is TGTGCCAGCAGCGCGCGACTCCGCACAGATACGCAGTATTTT. It encodes CASSARLRTDTQYF.